This entry lists 7 T cell receptor beta chains sequenced from one sample in a study of Ad26.COV2.S vaccination and SARS-CoV-2 variants. Specified treatment: roughly 19 received Ad26.COV2.S at low or high dose, single or two shots; about five received placebo; per-sample allocation not given. Specimen acquisition occurred on day 63 following the initial vaccine or placebo injection. The method was immunoSEQ multiplex PCR; TCRdb's version includes in-frame clones alone and lacks a portion of them. This sample has approximately 450,000 clones; around 90% occur once, and the top ten carry less than 15%. The sample consisted of peripheral blood, taken in a trial of Ad26.COV2.S vaccine versus placebo. The receptors originated from a person aged 18 to 65 who received the Ad26.COV2.S COVID-19 vaccine or a placebo.

The chain uses TRBV3-1 (or the pseudogene TRBV3-2) and TRBJ1-1; no definite D call. In germline, CDR1 is LGHDT, CDR2 YNNKEL (reference sequence). Trimming pared 0 bases from V and 1 base from J, leaving 6 bases between. This CDR3 has 14 amino acids. DNA of the CDR3: TGTGCCAGCAGCCAAGAAATGGCGAACACTGAAGCTTTCTTT. Translation gives CASSQEMANTEAFF.

The rearrangement joins TRBV12-3 or TRBV12-4 to TRBJ1-1; D uncertain. V was trimmed by 3 bases and J by 8 bases, leaving 13 bases between them. This CDR3 comprises 13 residues. CDR3 sequence: CASSFEVGKEAFF. CDR3 nucleotide sequence: TGTGCCAGCAGTTTTGAGGTCGGGAAGGAAGCTTTCTTT.

V is TRBV28 and J is TRBJ2-3, with 12 bases matching TRBD1. V was clipped by 6 bases and J by 0 bases; unmatched bases: 1. From germline, CDR1 is MDHEN and CDR2 SYDVKM. The CDR3 has 15 amino acids. CDR3 in amino acids: CASRGQGASTDTQYF. The DNA for the CDR3 is TGTGCCAGCAGGGGACAGGGGGCTAGCACAGATACGCAGTATTTT.

The chain recombines TRBV6-2 or TRBV6-3 with TRBJ2-7; TRBD1 might be the D (6 bases). V was clipped by 4 bases and J by 2 bases, with 24 bases between them. Looked up from germline, CDR1 is MNHEY and CDR2 is SVGEGT. This CDR3 has 18 residues. The CDR3 spells CASSSLRPRDTGTYEQYF. The CDR3 DNA is TGTGCCAGCAGTTCCTTACGACCCCGGGACACGGGAACCTACGAGCAGTACTTC.

This clone has just a few counts. The V gene is TRBV5-4, the J gene TRBJ1-1; 8 nucleotides match TRBD1. Germline-derived CDR1 and CDR2 are SGHNT and YYREEE (reference sequence). V trimming: 4 bases; J trimming: 5 bases; junction bases outside the gene matches: 7. The CDR3 is 14 amino acids. The DNA for the CDR3 is TGTGCCAGCAGCGCCAGGGGGCGCGGGACTGAAGCTTTCTTT. Its protein product is CASSARGRGTEAFF.

The V call is TRBV6-5, the J call TRBJ1-3, with D uncertain. This CDR3 has 14 amino acids. V lost 8 bases, J lost 3 bases, and 14 bases lay in between. The germline V gene encodes CDR1 MNHEY and CDR2 SVGAGI. CDR3 region: CASLNLGGGNTIYF. DNA of the CDR3: TGTGCCAGCCTCAATTTGGGCGGTGGAAACACCATATATTTT.

This chain joins TRBV5-6 and TRBJ2-1; 11 bases agree with TRBD2. The junction had 13 bases not matched to a gene; V was cut back by 6 bases and J by 5 bases. The CDR3 covers 17 residues. In germline, CDR1 is SGHDT, CDR2 YYEEEE. The CDR3 DNA reads as TGTGCCAGCACACCACCCCAAGGACTAGCGGGCCACAATGAGCAGTTCTTC. Translated, it gives CASTPPQGLAGHNEQFF.